The clone carrying this T cell receptor beta chain was seen only once. Trimming removed 4 bases from V and 4 bases from J; junction bases left unmatched: 7. This CDR3 has 15 residues. Germline V gives CDR1 MNHNS, CDR2 SASEGT. These data come from a study of technical replicates of blood from a handful of donors. TCRdb keeps only in-frame clones here, not all; method: immunoSEQ multiplex PCR. The data contain about 80,000 clones, approximately 94% of them singletons. Sequenced sample: T cells isolated from PBMCs. The TCR originated in a human donor in good health. The chain is built from TRBV6-1 and TRBJ2-1; 7 bases fit TRBD2. The CDR3 here is CASSVLADLYNEQFF. The CDR3 nucleotides read TGTGCCAGCAGTGTGCTAGCGGACCTTTACAATGAGCAGTTCTTC.